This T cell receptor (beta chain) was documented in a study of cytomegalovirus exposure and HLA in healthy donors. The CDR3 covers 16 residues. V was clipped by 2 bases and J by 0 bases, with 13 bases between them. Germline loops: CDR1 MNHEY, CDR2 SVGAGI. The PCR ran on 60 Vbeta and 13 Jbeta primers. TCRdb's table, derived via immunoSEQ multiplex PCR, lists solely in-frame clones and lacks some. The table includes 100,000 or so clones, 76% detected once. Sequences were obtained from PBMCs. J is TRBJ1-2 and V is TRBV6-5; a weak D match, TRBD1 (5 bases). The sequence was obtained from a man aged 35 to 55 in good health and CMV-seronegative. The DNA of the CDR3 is TGTGCCAGCAGTTACGTTCCGACAGAGACTAACTATGGCTACACCTTC. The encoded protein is CASSYVPTETNYGYTF.